Listed below are T cell receptor beta chains from one sample, sequenced in a study of cytomegalovirus exposure and HLA in healthy donors. The data were produced by immunoSEQ multiplex PCR, yet TCRdb's version contains in-frame clones alone and is incomplete. Among roughly 95,000 clones listed, around four fifths were seen once. Sequencing was carried out using PBMCs. The source of these receptors is a man aged 30-40 years in good health and CMV-seropositive. Both conserved end residues are part of each CDR3. A D gene is named only where the DNA matches it firmly. Some rows mark clone size as missing; the rest say once, few, many or name a class of expanded clone.

v_gene	d_gene	abundance	len	j_gene	CDR3nt	CDR3aa
TRBV5-4	.	.	12	TRBJ2-2	TGTGCCAGCAGCTGGAGTCTCGGGGAGCTGTTTTTT	CASSWSLGELFF
TRBV7-9	.	.	12	TRBJ1-5	TGTGCCAGCAGCCAGTTCAACCAGCCCCAGCATTTT	CASSQFNQPQHF
TRBV5-6	.	few	15	TRBJ2-5	TGTGCCAGCAGCTTTGATGAACAGGGTTGGGAGACCCAGTACTTC	CASSFDEQGWETQYF
TRBV10-3	.	.	14	TRBJ2-7	TGTGCCATCAAAATAGGGGGGGCTGGCTACGAGCAGTACTTC	CAIKIGGAGYEQYF
TRBV5-1	.	.	15	TRBJ1-2	TGCGCCAGCAGCTTGGAATCAGGGTATGATAATGGCTACACCTTC	CASSLESGYDNGYTF
TRBV6-1	.	.	15	TRBJ2-2	TGTGCCAGCCTCAAGGACGGGACGAACACCGGGGAGCTGTTTTTT	CASLKDGTNTGELFF
TRBV28	.	.	12	TRBJ1-2	TGTGCCAGCAGGCCTCAAGGGGAAGGCTACACCTTC	CASRPQGEGYTF
TRBV29-1	TRBD1	.	14	TRBJ2-7	TGCAGCGTTGCTCCGGGACAGTGGATCTACGAGCAGTACTTC	CSVAPGQWIYEQYF
TRBV15	TRBD1	.	19	TRBJ2-7	TGTGCCACCAGCGGGGGACTCGGGGTTGGACAGGGGAACCGCTACGAGCAGTACTTC	CATSGGLGVGQGNRYEQYF
TRBV11-2	TRBD1	.	14	TRBJ2-5	TGTGCCAGCAGCACCAGACAGGGGGGGGAGACCCAGTACTTC	CASSTRQGGETQYF
TRBV2	TRBD1	.	14	TRBJ1-4	TGTGCCAGCAGTCGGACAGGGGGCGGTGAAAAACTGTTTTTT	CASSRTGGGEKLFF
TRBV15	.	.	18	TRBJ1-1	TGTGCCACCAGCAGAGATTACGCAACAGAATTCATGAACACTGAAGCTTTCTTT	CATSRDYATEFMNTEAFF
TRBV30	TRBD1	.	17	TRBJ1-5	TGTGCCTGGAGTAGAGGCCCGGGACAGGGAAGCAATCAGCCCCAGCATTTT	CAWSRGPGQGSNQPQHF
TRBV7-2	TRBD2	.	14	TRBJ2-5	TGTGCCAGCAGCTTCGGGCGGGAGAGAGAGGCCCAGTACTTC	CASSFGREREAQYF
TRBV5-5	TRBD2	.	15	TRBJ2-1	TGTGCCAGCAGCTTGGAGGCCGGGGGGTACAATGAGCAGTTCTTC	CASSLEAGGYNEQFF
TRBV29-1	TRBD2	.	14	TRBJ2-6	TGCAGCGTTCCGGGAGGGGCTGGGGCCAACGTCCTGACTTTC	CSVPGGAGANVLTF
TRBV28	.	.	13	TRBJ2-7	TGTGCCAGCAGTCACACCCCCTCCTACGAGCAGTACTTC	CASSHTPSYEQYF
TRBV27	TRBD2	once	16	TRBJ2-7	TGTGCCAGCAGTTTAGTTTGGACTAGCGGGGGCTACGAGCAGTACTTC	CASSLVWTSGGYEQYF
TRBV6-1	.	.	15	TRBJ1-2	TGTGCCAGCAGTTCAACAGGGTTGGGTTACTATGGCTACACCTTC	CASSSTGLGYYGYTF
TRBV19	.	.	14	TRBJ2-2	TGTGCCAGTAGTCCAGACTTTCCAACCGGGGAGCTGTTTTTT	CASSPDFPTGELFF
TRBV6-1	.	.	15	TRBJ1-4	TGTGCCAGCAGTGAGCGGGCAGGATATAATGAAAAACTGTTTTTT	CASSERAGYNEKLFF
TRBV27	.	.	13	TRBJ2-7	TGTGCCAGCAGTTTATTGGGGGCCCGCGAGCAGTACTTC	CASSLLGAREQYF
TRBV5-1	TRBD2	.	15	TRBJ2-3	TGCGCCAGCCGGCTAGCGGGATTGGCCACAGATACGCAGTATTTT	CASRLAGLATDTQYF
TRBV18	.	.	14	TRBJ1-2	TGTGCCAGCTCACCACCGCAGGGTTTCTATGGCTACACCTTC	CASSPPQGFYGYTF
TRBV7-6	TRBD1	.	15	TRBJ2-7	TGTGCCAGCAGCATGCTGACAGGGGTGGGAGACGAGCAGTACTTC	CASSMLTGVGDEQYF
TRBV28	TRBD1	.	17	TRBJ1-5	TGTGCCAGCAGTCGAGGACAGGGACAGTATAGCAATCAGCCCCAGCATTTT	CASSRGQGQYSNQPQHF
TRBV27	TRBD2	once	15	TRBJ2-1	TGTGCCAGCAGTACCGGACTAGCGGGAGTGAGTGAGCAGTTCTTC	CASSTGLAGVSEQFF
TRBV29-1	.	.	15	TRBJ2-5	TGCAGCGTTGTAAGGATTCAGGGACTCTTGGAGACCCAGTACTTC	CSVVRIQGLLETQYF
TRBV9	.	.	17	TRBJ2-7	TGTGCCAGCAGCGTAGGTGGTGGGCCAAGCAAAGGCTACGAGCAGTACTTC	CASSVGGGPSKGYEQYF
TRBV10-3	.	few	15	TRBJ1-4	TGTGCCATCAGTGAGTCCCCGTCCCGTAATGAAAAACTGTTTTTT	CAISESPSRNEKLFF
TRBV6-5	TRBD1	.	14	TRBJ1-6	TGTGCCAGCAGCCGAGGGACAGGGGATTCACCCCTCCACTTT	CASSRGTGDSPLHF
TRBV14	.	few	15	TRBJ1-6	TGTGCCAGCAGCCAAGATCCCCAGGGGAAATCACCCCTCCACTTT	CASSQDPQGKSPLHF
TRBV30	.	.	14	TRBJ2-3	TGTGCCTGGAGTGTTCAAACGGTCACAGATACGCAGTATTTT	CAWSVQTVTDTQYF
TRBV7-2	.	.	14	TRBJ2-7	TGTGCCAGCAGCTTTTCTAGCGACACCTACGAGCAGTACTTC	CASSFSSDTYEQYF
TRBV29-1	TRBD2	few	14	TRBJ2-3	TGCAGCGTGAGGGTAGCGGGAGTGACAGATACGCAGTATTTT	CSVRVAGVTDTQYF
TRBV5-1	.	few	13	TRBJ1-3	TGCGCCAGCAGCGGGCAGGTCGGAAACACCATATATTTT	CASSGQVGNTIYF
TRBV30	TRBD1	.	14	TRBJ1-6	TGTGCCTGGAGAACCGGGACAGTGGCTTCACCCCTCCACTTT	CAWRTGTVASPLHF